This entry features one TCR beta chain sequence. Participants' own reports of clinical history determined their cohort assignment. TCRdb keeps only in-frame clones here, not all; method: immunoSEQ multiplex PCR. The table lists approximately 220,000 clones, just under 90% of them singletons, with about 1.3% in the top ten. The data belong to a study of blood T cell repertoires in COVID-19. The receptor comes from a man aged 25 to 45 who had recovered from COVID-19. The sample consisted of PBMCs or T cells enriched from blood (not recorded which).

In nucleotides, the CDR3 is TGCAGCGTACAGAATAGCAATCAGCCCCAGCATTTT. Protein product: CSVQNSNQPQHF. The V and J genes are TRBV29-1 and TRBJ1-5; D is unclear. The germline V gene has CDR1 SQVTM and CDR2 ANQGSEA. The ends were cut back, 6 bases at V and 0 bases at J, with 6 bases in the middle. There are 12 residues in the CDR3.